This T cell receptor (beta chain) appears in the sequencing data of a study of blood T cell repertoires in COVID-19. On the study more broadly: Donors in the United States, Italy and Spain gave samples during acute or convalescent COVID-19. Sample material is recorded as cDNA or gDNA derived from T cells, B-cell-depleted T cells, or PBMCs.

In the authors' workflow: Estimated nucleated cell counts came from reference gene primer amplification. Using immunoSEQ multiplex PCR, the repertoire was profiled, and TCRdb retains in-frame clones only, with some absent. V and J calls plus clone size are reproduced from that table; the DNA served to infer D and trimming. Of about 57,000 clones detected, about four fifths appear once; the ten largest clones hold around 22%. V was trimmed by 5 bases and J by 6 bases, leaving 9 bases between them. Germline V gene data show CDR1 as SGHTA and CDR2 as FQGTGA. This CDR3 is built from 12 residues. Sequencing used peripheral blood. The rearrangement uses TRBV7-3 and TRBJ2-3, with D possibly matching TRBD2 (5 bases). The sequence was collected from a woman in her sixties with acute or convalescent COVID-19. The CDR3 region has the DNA TGTGCCAGCAGCACCTCTAGCGATACGCAGTATTTT. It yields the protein CASSTSSDTQYF.